These 22 T cell receptor beta chains came from one sample sequenced in a study of blood T cells in healthy people across ages. Next came a second PCR, run for about 7 to 12 cycles, which used a sample-barcoded 5' primer along with a J-beta primer mix. TCRdb recomputed calls from the 5' RACE reads with MiXCR, one row per CDR3 protein. In the table there are more than 1 million distinct CDR3 sequences, 35% to 50% of which are singletons. Specimen: blood. The receptors here all came from a woman aged 55-70 years in good health.

This clonotype was observed many times. The rearrangement links TRBV3-1 to TRBJ1-1; TRBD1 agrees at 7 bases. Germline CDR1 LGHDT, CDR2 YNNKEL (reference sequence). The CDR3 is 13 amino acids. V was pared by 4 bases and J by 9 bases, with 8 bases of the junction left unmatched. CDR3 residues: CASSRRQGRKAFF. CDR3 bases: TGTGCCAGCAGCCGCCGACAGGGAAGGAAAGCTTTCTTT.

This clonotype came up once. The chain carries TRBV5-1 and TRBJ2-1; D call uncertain. Germline values: CDR1 SGHRS, CDR2 YFSETQ. Trimming shortened V by 4 bases and J by 6 bases, and 11 bases separated the two germline ends. The CDR3 has 13 residues. The CDR3: CASSAGRANEQFF. For the CDR3, the DNA is TGCGCCAGCAGCGCCGGACGGGCCAATGAGCAGTTCTTC.

There are a few counts of this clonotype. V and J are TRBV20-1 and TRBJ2-4; D possibly corresponds to TRBD1 (7 bases). The J call may be incorrect, as the DNA end agrees better with TRBJ2-7. The germline CDR1 and CDR2 sequences are DFQATT and SNEGSKA (reference sequence). This CDR3 is built from 16 residues. The CDR3 DNA sequence: TGCAGTGCTAGTTCCCTCGCAGGGGGAGGACGGGGCGAGCAGTACTTC. Amino acids: CSASSLAGGGRGEQYF.

CDR3 amino acids: CASSYRTNATYEQYF. The CDR3 DNA reads TGTGCCAGCAGTTACCGGACTAACGCAACCTACGAGCAGTACTTC. The chain joins TRBV6-5 to TRBJ2-7; maybe TRBD2 (6 bases). Per the germline V gene, CDR1 is MNHEY and CDR2 is SVGAGI. V dropped 2 bases and J dropped 2 bases, with 13 bases sitting between them. CDR3 length: 15 amino acids.

The chain uses TRBV20-1 and TRBJ1-1; perhaps TRBD1 as D (6 bases). CDR1 DFQATT and CDR2 SNEGSKA come from the germline V gene (reference sequence). Trimming stripped 3 bases from V and 1 base from J, with 18 bases between. The CDR3 covers 16 residues. The CDR3 DNA is TGCAGTGCTAGGGCGTCGGGGGGCCGGGGGAACACTGAAGCTTTCTTT. This codes for CSARASGGRGNTEAFF.

This clonotype was observed a handful of times. V usage is TRBV4-1 and J usage is TRBJ1-1; D uncertain. The CDR3 contains 14 residues. V was trimmed by 8 bases and J by 0 bases, leaving 13 bases between them. CDR1 and CDR2 (germline): MGHRA, YSYEKL. The CDR3 protein is CASATPQVNTEAFF. In nucleotides, the CDR3 is TGCGCCAGCGCAACACCTCAAGTGAACACTGAAGCTTTCTTT.

The rearrangement uses TRBV27 and TRBJ2-7, with 8 positions matching TRBD1. The trim removed 7 bases at V and 2 bases at J, leaving 10 bases unmatched. Germline V gene sequence: CDR1 MNHEY, CDR2 SMNVEV (reference sequence). CDR3 length equals 15 residues. Here the CDR3 reads CASMGGTGTPYEQYF. The CDR3 nucleotides are TGTGCCAGCATGGGTGGGACAGGAACCCCCTACGAGCAGTACTTC.

The chain joins TRBV27 to TRBJ2-7, with 8 bases aligning to TRBD2. This CDR3 is built from 14 residues. Unmatched junction bases numbered 5, after V lost 4 bases and J lost 3 bases. Germline values: CDR1 MNHEY, CDR2 SMNVEV (reference sequence). The CDR3 sequence: CASSSAGRGYEQYF. In DNA form, the CDR3 reads TGTGCCAGCAGTTCAGCCGGGAGGGGCTACGAGCAGTACTTC.

This clonotype has a handful of counts. The chain links TRBV28 to TRBJ2-5, with a possible D match to TRBD1 (6 bases). CDR1 and CDR2 from the germline V gene are MDHEN and SYDVKM. Trimming removed 3 bases at V and 11 bases at J, with 19 bases between. The length of the CDR3 is 14 residues. The CDR3 region is CASSLIQGPNEQYF. The DNA of the CDR3 is TGTGCCAGCAGTTTGATACAGGGCCCCAATGAGCAGTACTTC.

V gene TRBV29-1 combines with J gene TRBJ2-3, with 7 bases matching TRBD2. The CDR3 totals 15 residues. V lost 5 bases to trimming and J lost 0 bases; unmatched junction nucleotides: 8. CDR1 and CDR2 from the germline V gene are SQVTM and ANQGSEA. CDR3 protein: CSVLGGGFSTDTQYF. CDR3 nucleotide sequence: TGCAGCGTTTTGGGCGGGGGATTCAGCACAGATACGCAGTATTTT.

This clonotype was detected many times. CDR3 DNA sequence: TGCAGCGTTGCACCCTCCGCTGCCAATGAGCAGTTCTTC. Its protein is CSVAPSAANEQFF. The chain carries TRBV29-1 and TRBJ2-1; no reliable D call. The CDR3 is made up of 13 amino acids. V was trimmed by 4 bases and J by 6 bases, leaving 13 bases between them. Germline lookup yields CDR1 SQVTM and CDR2 ANQGSEA.

This chain connects TRBV20-1 to TRBJ1-1; 8 bases line up with TRBD1. The CDR3 has 14 residues. V was pared by 6 bases and J by 1 base, with 7 bases of the junction left unmatched. In germline, CDR1 is DFQATT, CDR2 SNEGSKA (reference sequence). The chain's CDR3 is CSARMTGANTEAFF. Written as DNA, the CDR3 is TGCAGTGCGAGAATGACAGGGGCGAACACTGAAGCTTTCTTT.

This clonotype was seen repeatedly, ten times or more. The J gene is TRBJ2-5, the V gene TRBV29-1, with D unresolved. CDR1 and CDR2 from the germline V gene are SQVTM and ANQGSEA. The CDR3 contains 11 residues. V lost 5 bases and J lost 2, with 6 bases in between. The CDR3 loop is CSVYSQETQYF. CDR3 DNA sequence: TGCAGCGTTTACAGTCAAGAGACCCAGTACTTC.

The V and J genes are TRBV4-1 and TRBJ2-1; D may be TRBD1 (6 bases). Near its end, the DNA agrees better with TRBJ2-7, so the J call may be wrong. Looked up from germline, CDR1 is MGHRA and CDR2 is YSYEKL. CDR3 length: 13 residues. CDR3 loop: CASSTFRGFEQYF. In DNA, the CDR3 is TGCGCCAGCAGTACCTTCAGGGGTTTCGAGCAGTACTTC.

V usage is TRBV5-1 and J usage is TRBJ2-2; D unresolved. Germline CDR1 is SGHRS and CDR2 is YFSETQ. Trimming cost V 4 bases and J 0 bases, with 10 bases left between them. There are 15 residues in the CDR3. The DNA of the CDR3 is TGCGCCAGCAGCATAGCAGTGTCGAACACCGGGGAGCTGTTTTTT. Protein sequence: CASSIAVSNTGELFF.

The gene calls are TRBV24-1 and TRBJ2-5; possible D gene TRBD1, 5 bases. The J call may not be correct, given that the DNA end is closer to TRBJ2-7. Germline-derived CDR1 and CDR2 are KGHDR and SFDVKD. The CDR3 runs to 13 residues. The CDR3 here is CATSEDSFYEQYF. CDR3 nucleotides: TGTGCCACCAGTGAAGACAGCTTCTACGAGCAGTACTTC.

The chain joins TRBV29-1 to TRBJ1-2; D is perhaps TRBD1 (6 bases). The CDR3 totals 13 residues. From germline, CDR1 is SQVTM and CDR2 ANQGSEA. V was clipped by 0 bases and J by 6 bases, with 11 bases between them. The CDR3 is CSVEETGWNGYTF. DNA of the CDR3: TGCAGCGTTGAAGAAACAGGGTGGAATGGCTACACCTTC.

Only a few counts were recorded for this clonotype. The rearrangement links TRBV6-5 to TRBJ2-3, with 11 bases aligning to TRBD2. After removal of 7 bases from V and 2 bases from J, the junction contained 8 bases not matched to a gene. This CDR3 spans 16 amino acids. Germline V lookup: CDR1 MNHEY, CDR2 SVGAGI. The CDR3 DNA is TGTGCCAGCACCCCCGGGACTAGCGGAATCACAGATACGCAGTATTTT. Translated: CASTPGTSGITDTQYF.

This clonotype was recorded a few times. The chain links TRBV27 to TRBJ2-3; TRBD1 matches 7 bases. This CDR3 is 15 amino acids long. Looked up from germline, CDR1 is MNHEY and CDR2 is SMNVEV (reference sequence). With 2 bases clipped from V and 3 bases from J, the junction kept 5 bases outside the gene matches. The CDR3 region is CASSLTGALTDTQYF. The CDR3 DNA sequence: TGTGCCAGCAGTTTAACAGGGGCTTTGACAGATACGCAGTATTTT.

CDR3 DNA: TGCAGCGTCATGCGGTGGGCCAGTAATAACTATGGCTACACCTTC. Amino acids: CSVMRWASNNYGYTF. The rearrangement joins TRBV29-1 to TRBJ1-2; D not resolved. This CDR3 comprises 15 residues. The V gene's germline CDR1 is SQVTM and CDR2 ANQGSEA. V was clipped by 6 bases and J by 1 base, with 18 bases between them.

This clonotype has a handful of counts. The chain couples TRBV25-1 to TRBJ2-7, with a weak D call TRBD1 (6 bases). The CDR3 has 12 residues. V dropped 1 base and J dropped 10 bases, with 11 bases sitting between them. Germline CDR1 MGHDK, CDR2 SYGVNS. CDR3 DNA sequence: TGTGCCAGCAGTGAATTAGTAGGGGGTCAGTACTTC. Protein sequence: CASSELVGGQYF.

DNA of the CDR3: TGTGCTAGTGGGGACCGGAAGTCAGCAAAAGCCTACGAGCAGTACTTC. Its translation: CASGDRKSAKAYEQYF. V gene TRBV12-5 combines with J gene TRBJ2-7; D call uncertain. CDR1 and CDR2 (germline): LGHNT, FRNRAP. V was cut by 6 bases and J by 2 bases, with 20 bases left in between. The CDR3 runs to 16 residues. Full variable domain (remainder filled in from reference TRBV12-5 and TRBJ2-7): DARVTQTPRHKVTEMGQEVTMRCQPILGHNTVFWYRQTMMQGLELLAYFRNRAPLDDSGMPKDRFSAEMPDATLATLKIQPSEPRDSAVYFCASGDRKSAKAYEQYFGPGTRLTVT.